Listed below are T cell receptor beta chains from one sample, sequenced in a study of blood T cells in healthy people across ages. TCRdb re-called the 5' RACE reads with MiXCR, one entry per CDR3 protein. The sample includes about 2 million distinct CDR3 sequences, about 49% of them seen just once. Sequenced sample: blood. These TCRs come from a middle-aged woman in good health. Both conserved end residues are part of each CDR3. Each record gives: V gene, J gene, CDR3 length, CDR3 protein.

V: TRBV20-1
J: TRBJ2-5
length: 16
CDR3: CSATTSGGLIFNEQYF

V: TRBV5-6
J: TRBJ1-1
length: 9
CDR3: CASSCEAFF

V: TRBV2
J: TRBJ1-2
length: 12
CDR3: CASSGQGIGYTF

V: TRBV6-1
J: TRBJ2-6
length: 16
CDR3: CASSDYSHSGANVLTF

V: TRBV27
J: TRBJ2-7
length: 15
CDR3: CASSLGGRWTYEQYF

V: TRBV29-1
J: TRBJ2-1
length: 11
CDR3: CSAGTDNEQFF

V: TRBV5-1
J: TRBJ2-1
length: 16
CDR3: CASNRQASGNGNEQFF

V: TRBV11-2
J: TRBJ2-4
length: 14
CDR3: CASGVSGAKNIQYF

V: TRBV24-1
J: TRBJ1-1
length: 15
CDR3: CATSDNAGMNTEAFF

V: TRBV12-3/TRBV12-4
J: TRBJ1-2
length: 16
CDR3: CASSLGSGNPNYGYTF

V: TRBV28
J: TRBJ2-2
length: 18
CDR3: CASSPHHRDRVWAGELFF

V: TRBV4-1
J: TRBJ1-5
length: 14
CDR3: CASSQGDVGRAQHF

V: TRBV10-3
J: TRBJ1-2
length: 15
CDR3: CAIRPPAGDNYGYTF

V: TRBV20-1
J: TRBJ1-6
length: 15
CDR3: CSAREVQGESSPLHF

V: TRBV10-3
J: TRBJ2-3
length: 13
CDR3: CAISEVITDTQYF

V: TRBV3-1
J: TRBJ2-1
length: 15
CDR3: CASSPPRGIWNEQFF

V: TRBV2
J: TRBJ2-7
length: 11
CDR3: CASRTRTEQYF

V: TRBV12-3/TRBV12-4
J: TRBJ2-7
length: 13
CDR3: CASGGRGAYEQYF

V: TRBV20-1
J: TRBJ2-5
length: 14
CDR3: CSAPNRLAGETQYF

V: TRBV10-3
J: TRBJ2-4
length: 12
CDR3: CAISESNGGQYF

V: TRBV27
J: TRBJ2-6
length: 16
CDR3: CASRKLDGVGANVLTF

V: TRBV6-5
J: TRBJ1-1
length: 12
CDR3: CASTKPGNEAFF